This T cell receptor (beta chain) originates from a study of cytomegalovirus exposure and HLA in healthy donors. Study-wide findings and caveats: Many donors carried some public TCRs, although rarity characterized most TCR sequences. Specificity of three CMV-associated chains for CMV antigens was verified in vitro.

Sequencing used immunoSEQ multiplex PCR; TCRdb keeps in-frame clones, though not all of them. The profile covers around 190,000 clones, with roughly 77% appearing a single time and 0.95% to 1.5% taken by the ten largest. As to this clone: Its antigen remains unidentified. In the same sample, other DNA sequences code for this CDR3.

The length of the CDR3 is 14 residues. Trimming removed 6 bases from V and 0 bases from J; junction bases left unmatched: 0. CDR1 and CDR2 from the germline V gene are MNHNS and SASEGT. The TCR originated in a woman aged 25 to 39 in good health and CMV-seronegative. Sequencing input: PBMCs. The genes are TRBV6-1 and TRBJ1-5, with 9 bases identical to TRBD1. CDR3 DNA: TGTGCCAGCAGGGACAGGGGTAGCAATCAGCCCCAGCATTTT. Translation: CASRDRGSNQPQHF.